This T cell receptor (beta chain) was documented in a study of graft-versus-host responses after intestinal transplantation (dated by TCRdb to the early 2020s). General notes on the study: Recipients received multivisceral, liver-intestinal, or isolated intestinal transplants. Every recipient was given anti-thymocyte globulin induction, then maintenance tacrolimus and steroids for roughly three years. After intestinal transplantation, graft-versus-host and host-versus-graft alloreactive T cell clones were followed in the graft, circulation and bone marrow using bulk TCR-beta CDR3 sequencing. To identify alloreactive clones, pre-transplant mixed lymphocyte reaction products were sequenced and then compared with unstimulated pre-transplant donor and recipient T cells. The cohort enrolled about two dozen intestinal transplant recipients, one of whom was a retransplant, and a few patients without pretransplant specimens were excluded. A peak of at least 4% donor T cells among recipient peripheral blood mononuclear cells was the definition used for donor T cell macrochimerism. Instead of going to the commercial service, samples from a few later patients were sequenced in-house on an Illumina MiSeq and processed with MiXCR. On the study overall, not on this receptor specifically: GvH clones were detected in recipient bone marrow, and some appeared earlier in ileal mucosa or blood, consistent with an intestinal mucosal origin. Early after transplant, peak levels of circulating GvH clones were found to be associated with declines in HvG clones. High GvH to HvG T cell clonal ratios were observed in the allografts of patients with donor T cell macrochimerism. Conclusions were limited by the relatively low number and heterogeneity of intestinal transplant patients.

The library was made by the immunoSEQ multiplex PCR assay. High-throughput TCR-beta CDR3 sequencing of genomic DNA from most patients was performed by Adaptive Biotechnologies. In the authors' own workflow: Adaptive's ImmunoSEQ software supplied the TCR sequencing data for 15 to 20 patients, while MiXCR and VDJtools were used to process three other patients. Because the origin of CDR3 nucleotide sequences shared between donor and recipient could not be assigned, those sequences were removed. At least 2-fold expansion over unstimulated cells and a minimum CFSE-low frequency of 0.002% (template counts) or 0.001% (read counts) were required for clones to be classified as alloreactive. Clones detected in sequenced pre-transplant spleen, lymph node, or MLR CFSE-low populations of the donor or recipient were defined as mappable. The cumulative frequency of alloreactive clones was calculated as a percentage of all sequences, weighted by copy number. In TCRdb, the immuneACCESS table is reduced to in-frame sequences with V and J assigned. These tables do not hold every clone; where another copy was compared, an unresolved V gene accounts for under half, and the others remain unexplained. V and J calls plus clone size are reproduced from that table; the DNA served to infer D and trimming. This sample is represented by approximately 15,000 clones; roughly two thirds of them were singletons. Of the sample, 7% to 9% is held by the ten largest clones.

The CDR3, cysteine through phenylalanine, is 15 amino acids long. The only DNA kept is the CDR3, 45 bases in frame from the first base. For CDR1 and CDR2, the germline V gene lists ENHRY and SYGVKD. V is cut by 5 bases and J by 0 bases, and the space between the germline ends is 13 bases. Comment on this clone: The antigen it binds to is not known. No base-level quality is on record; no much larger clone is a single base apart.

To isolate intraepithelial and lamina propria lymphocytes from graft specimens, dithiothreitol, EDTA incubations and collagenase D digestion were used. Serial intestinal graft biopsy specimens collected up to 600 days after transplant underwent bulk TCR-beta sequencing. This TCR came from a human patient who received an intestinal transplant, so some T cells may come from the graft donor. The chain is encoded by TRBV10-3 joined to TRBJ1-2; D gene: possibly TRBD1, on 6 matching bases. The sample in question was ileum tissue, obtained roughly 720 days after intestinal transplantation. The CDR3 protein: CAISWRTATNYGYTF. The bases are TGTGCCATCAGTTGGAGGACAGCGACTAACTATGGCTACACCTTC.